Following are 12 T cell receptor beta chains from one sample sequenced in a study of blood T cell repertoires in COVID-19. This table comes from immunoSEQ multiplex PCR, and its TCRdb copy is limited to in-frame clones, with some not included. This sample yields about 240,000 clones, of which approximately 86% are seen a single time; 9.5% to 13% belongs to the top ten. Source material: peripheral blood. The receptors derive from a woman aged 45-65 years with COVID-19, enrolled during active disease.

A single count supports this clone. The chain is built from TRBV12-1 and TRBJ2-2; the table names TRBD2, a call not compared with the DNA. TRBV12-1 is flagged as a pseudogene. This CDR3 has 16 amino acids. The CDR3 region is CASPLERGGRNGELFF. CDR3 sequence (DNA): TGTGCCAGCCCCCTTGAGCGGGGGGGCCGTAACGGGGAGCTGTTTTTT.

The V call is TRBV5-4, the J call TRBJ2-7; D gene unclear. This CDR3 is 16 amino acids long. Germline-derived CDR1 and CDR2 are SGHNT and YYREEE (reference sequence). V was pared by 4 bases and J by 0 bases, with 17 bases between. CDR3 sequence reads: CASSPLSGSSSYEQYF. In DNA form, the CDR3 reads TGTGCCAGCAGCCCGCTCTCCGGGTCCAGCTCCTACGAGCAGTACTTC.

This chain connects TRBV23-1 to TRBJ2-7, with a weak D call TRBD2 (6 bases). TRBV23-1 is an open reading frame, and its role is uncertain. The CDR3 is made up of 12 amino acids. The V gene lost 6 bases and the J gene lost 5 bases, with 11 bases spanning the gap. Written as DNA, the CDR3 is TGCGCCAGCAGGACCGCGGGGCACGAGCAGTACGTC. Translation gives CASRTAGHEQYV.

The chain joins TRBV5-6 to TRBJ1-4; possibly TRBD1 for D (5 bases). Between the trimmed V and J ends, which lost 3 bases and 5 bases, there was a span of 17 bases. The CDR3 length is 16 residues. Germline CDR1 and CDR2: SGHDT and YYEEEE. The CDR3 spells CASSSPWGGSNEKLFF. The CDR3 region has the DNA TGTGCCAGCAGCTCTCCCTGGGGGGGAAGCAATGAAAAACTGTTTTTT.

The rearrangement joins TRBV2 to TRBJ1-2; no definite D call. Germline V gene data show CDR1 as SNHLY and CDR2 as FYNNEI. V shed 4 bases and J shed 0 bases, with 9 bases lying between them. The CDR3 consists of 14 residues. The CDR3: CASSGQVANYGYTF. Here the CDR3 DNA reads TGTGCCAGCAGTGGGCAGGTAGCTAACTATGGCTACACCTTC.

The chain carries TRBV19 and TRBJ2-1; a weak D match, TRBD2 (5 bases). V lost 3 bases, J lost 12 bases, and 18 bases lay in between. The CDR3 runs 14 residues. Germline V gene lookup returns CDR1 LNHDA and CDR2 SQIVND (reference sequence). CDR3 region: CASSIVYGGETQFF. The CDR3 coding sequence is TGTGCCAGTAGTATTGTGTACGGAGGTGAAACGCAGTTCTTC.

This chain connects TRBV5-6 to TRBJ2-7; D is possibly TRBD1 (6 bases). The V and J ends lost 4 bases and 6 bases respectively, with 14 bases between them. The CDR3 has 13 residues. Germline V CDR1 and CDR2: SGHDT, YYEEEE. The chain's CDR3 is CASSTPSGVEQYV. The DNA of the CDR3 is TGTGCCAGCAGCACCCCTTCAGGGGTCGAGCAGTACGTC.

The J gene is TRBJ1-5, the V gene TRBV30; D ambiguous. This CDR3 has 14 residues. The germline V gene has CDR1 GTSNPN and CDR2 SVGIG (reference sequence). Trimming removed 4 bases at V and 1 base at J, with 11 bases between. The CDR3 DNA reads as TGTGCCTGGAAGTCGATGGGCAGCAATCAGCCCCAGCATTTT. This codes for CAWKSMGSNQPQHF.

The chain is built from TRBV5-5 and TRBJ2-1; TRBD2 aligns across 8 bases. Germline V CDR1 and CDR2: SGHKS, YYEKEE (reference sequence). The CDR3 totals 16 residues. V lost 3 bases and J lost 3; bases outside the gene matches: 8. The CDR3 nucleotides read TGTGCCAGCAGCTCGGGCGGGGGGCTGGTCTACAATGAGCAGTTCTTC. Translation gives CASSSGGGLVYNEQFF.

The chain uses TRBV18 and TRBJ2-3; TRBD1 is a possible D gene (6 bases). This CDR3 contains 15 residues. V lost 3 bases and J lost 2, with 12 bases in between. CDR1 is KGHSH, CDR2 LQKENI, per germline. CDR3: CASSPFGQPTDTQYF. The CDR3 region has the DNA TGTGCCAGCTCACCGTTTGGACAGCCCACAGATACGCAGTATTTT. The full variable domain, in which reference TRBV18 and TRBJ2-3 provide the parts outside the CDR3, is NAGVMQNPRHLVRRRGQEARLRCSPMKGHSHVYWYRQLPEEGLKFMVYLQKENIIDESGMPKERFSAEFPKEGPSILRIQQVVRGDSAAYFCASSPFGQPTDTQYFGPGTRLTVL.

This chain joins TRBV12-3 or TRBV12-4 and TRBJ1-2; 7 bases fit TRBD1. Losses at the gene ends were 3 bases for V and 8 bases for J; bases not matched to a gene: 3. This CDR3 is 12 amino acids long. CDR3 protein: CASSFRGAGYTF. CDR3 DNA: TGTGCCAGCAGTTTCAGGGGGGCGGGCTACACCTTC.

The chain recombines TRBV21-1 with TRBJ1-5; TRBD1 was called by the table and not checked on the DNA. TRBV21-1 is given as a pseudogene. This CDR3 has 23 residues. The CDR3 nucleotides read TGTGCCAGCAGCAAAGTAGGAAGGGGCCTAGGACAGGGAATGGGTCGCGGCAATCAGCCCCAGCATTTT. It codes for CASSKVGRGLGQGMGRGNQPQHF.